The following is a T cell receptor beta chain sequence with its context. Its antigen is unidentified. V was cut by 3 bases and J by 0 bases, with 9 bases left in between. The CDR3 loop spans 14 amino acids. Germline V gene sequence: CDR1 DFQATT, CDR2 SNEGSKA (reference sequence). These data belong to a study of T-cell reconstitution after alpha-beta-depleted transplantation in children. Study-wide points: One year after transplant, T-cell counts and diversity came mostly from newly produced T cells. The study traced high day-60 TCRbeta diversity in some patients to surviving recipient T cells and thymic progenitors. Expanded graft clones numbering several hundred reportedly gave rise to alpha-beta T cells about two months after transplant.

Unique molecular identifiers were used in preparing the TCRbeta library. TCRdb fed the PCR reads into MiXCR, producing one record per CDR3 protein. The sample records some 200,000 distinct CDR3 sequences, under 8.5% being singletons. Sequencing was performed on PBMCs, mostly from graft donor cells, taken 360 days after TCRalphabeta/CD19-depleted stem cell transplant. The clonotype comes from a male patient aged 2 to 9 who had a stem cell transplant for acute myeloid leukemia, so the T cells may come from the graft donor. The chain recombines TRBV20-1 with TRBJ2-1, with unresolved D. CDR3 coding DNA: TGCAGTGCTAGGGGCTCCAGCTCCTACAATGAGCAGTTCTTC. Translated, it gives CSARGSSSYNEQFF.